Below are 26 T cell receptor beta chains sequenced from a single sample in a study of blood T cell repertoires in COVID-19. Libraries were prepared by immunoSEQ multiplex PCR; TCRdb keeps only in-frame clonotypes and omits some of them. The sample yields about 83,000 clones, about 86% seen once. The sequencing sample was made of peripheral blood. The source is a woman older than 75 in a cohort sampled during active or convalescent COVID-19.

The chain carries TRBV6-5 and TRBJ2-4; D possibly corresponds to TRBD1 (5 bases). Trimming pared 6 bases from V and 1 base from J, leaving 10 bases between. The germline CDR1 and CDR2 sequences are MNHEY and SVGAGI. This CDR3 region has 14 residues. Written as DNA, the CDR3 is TGTGCCAGCAGACAGACAGTGGCCAAAAACATTCAGTACTTC. Its protein is CASRQTVAKNIQYF.

This clone was counted between two and nine times. The V and J genes are TRBV5-4 and TRBJ2-1; TRBD2 matches at 13 bases. CDR3 length: 17 residues. The trim removed 3 bases at V and 0 bases at J, leaving 3 bases unmatched. Germline CDR1 reads SGHNT; CDR2 reads YYREEE (reference sequence). CDR3 in DNA: TGTGCCAGCAGCTCGGGACTAGCGGGAAGCTCCTACAATGAGCAGTTCTTC. Amino acids: CASSSGLAGSSYNEQFF.

The chain carries TRBV6-6 and TRBJ1-2, with 9 bases aligning to TRBD1. Trimming cost V 0 bases and J 2 bases; bases outside gene matches: 4. The CDR3 has 16 residues. Germline V gene sequence: CDR1 MNHNY, CDR2 SVGAGI (reference sequence). The CDR3 here is CASSYSWDRENYGYTF. In DNA, the CDR3 is TGTGCCAGCAGTTACTCCTGGGACAGGGAAAACTATGGCTACACCTTC.

The chain combines TRBV7-2 with TRBJ1-4; 7 bases fit TRBD1. Per the germline V gene, CDR1 is SGHTA and CDR2 is FQGNSA. The V gene end was trimmed by 4 bases and the J gene end by 0 bases; junction bases not matched to a gene: 8. The CDR3 consists of 17 residues. CDR3 DNA: TGTGCCAGCAGCTCGGAGACAGGGTTCCCAACTAATGAAAAACTGTTTTTT. It codes for CASSSETGFPTNEKLFF.

The J gene is TRBJ1-1, the V gene TRBV5-1, with TRBD1 as a possible D gene (6 bases). Germline loops: CDR1 SGHRS, CDR2 YFSETQ. The CDR3 is made up of 17 amino acids. With 0 bases removed from V and 0 bases from J, the gap between germline ends came to 15 bases. In DNA, the CDR3 is TGCGCCAGCAGCTTGGGAGGGACATACCCCTTGAACACTGAAGCTTTCTTT. This sequence encodes CASSLGGTYPLNTEAFF.

The chain uses TRBV5-1 and TRBJ2-1; tentatively, D is TRBD2 (6 bases). Looked up from germline, CDR1 is SGHRS and CDR2 is YFSETQ. The ends were cut back, 3 bases at V and 0 bases at J, with 10 bases in the middle. This CDR3 comprises 15 residues. The CDR3 DNA sequence: TGCGCCAGCAGCTGGGACTCGAGCTCCTACAATGAGCAGTTCTTC. Translated: CASSWDSSSYNEQFF.

This clone showed up just a few times. The V gene is TRBV4-1, the J gene TRBJ2-3; 12 bases are a match to TRBD2. The CDR3 is made up of 18 amino acids. Germline-derived CDR1 and CDR2 are MGHRA and YSYEKL. The V segment lost 3 bases and the J segment 6 bases; nucleotides outside the gene matches: 13. CDR3 amino acids: CASSQRHPGLAGTDTQYF. In nucleotides, the CDR3 is TGCGCCAGCAGCCAGCGACACCCTGGACTAGCGGGAACCGATACGCAGTATTTT.

Of note for this clone: The junction differs from germline at one of its ends, possibly a read error. The chain couples TRBV7-7 to TRBJ1-4; 10 positions match TRBD1. The CDR3 is made up of 14 amino acids. Germline loops: CDR1 SSHAT, CDR2 FNYEAQ (reference sequence). DNA for the CDR3: TGTGCTAGCAGCCCGGGACAGGGGAATGAAAAACTGTTTTTT. Protein product: CASSPGQGNEKLFF.

The chain has TRBV12-3 or TRBV12-4 and TRBJ1-5, with D possibly TRBD1 on 6 matching bases. Trimming stripped 6 bases from V and 5 bases from J, with 11 bases between. The CDR3 consists of 13 residues. The CDR3, as DNA: TGTGCCAGCAGACAACAGGGAGATCAGCCCCAGCATTTT. Translated, it gives CASRQQGDQPQHF.

The V call is TRBV5-1, the J call TRBJ2-1; no clear D. Germline V gene data show CDR1 as SGHRS and CDR2 as YFSETQ. Trimming removed 0 bases from V and 7 bases from J, with 5 bases in between. CDR3 size: 12 residues. The CDR3 nucleotides read TGCGCCAGCAGCTTGGGTACTAATGAGCAGTTCTTC. Residues: CASSLGTNEQFF.

V and J are TRBV5-1 and TRBJ1-6; tentative D call: TRBD1 (5 bases). CDR1 is SGHRS and CDR2 is YFSETQ in the germline V gene. This CDR3 spans 16 amino acids. V was cut by 4 bases and J by 9 bases, with 20 bases left in between. The chain's CDR3 is CASSDHRGQGLSPLHF. In nucleotides, the CDR3 is TGCGCCAGCAGCGATCACCGGGGCCAGGGACTTTCACCCCTCCACTTT.

The chain recombines TRBV28 with TRBJ1-1; D ambiguous. Germline V gives CDR1 MDHEN, CDR2 SYDVKM. V shed 6 bases and J shed 1 base, with 6 bases lying between them. The CDR3 is made up of 12 amino acids. The CDR3 DNA is TGTGCCAGCAGGTCCTCGAACACTGAAGCTTTCTTT. This sequence encodes CASRSSNTEAFF.

The genes are TRBV29-1 and TRBJ1-1, with TRBD1 as a possible D gene (6 bases). Germline V gene data show CDR1 as SQVTM and CDR2 as ANQGSEA. V was shortened by 6 bases and J by 4 bases, with 12 bases between the two germline ends. This CDR3 is built from 12 residues. CDR3 in DNA: TGCAGCGTCCGAGGGGGGGCCACTGAAGCTTTCTTT. Protein sequence: CSVRGGATEAFF.

J is TRBJ2-2 and V is TRBV14; D perhaps matches TRBD2 (5 bases). The CDR3 is made up of 13 amino acids. V was clipped by 0 bases and J by 8 bases, with 7 bases between them. Germline V CDR1 and CDR2: SGHDN, FVKESK. The CDR3, as DNA: TGTGCCAGCAGCCAAGAGATAGCGGGGGAGCTGTTTTTT. It yields the protein CASSQEIAGELFF.

This sequence joins TRBV6-5 and TRBJ2-7, with D perhaps matching TRBD1 (5 bases). V lost 6 bases and J 2 bases, leaving 14 bases between the germline ends. CDR3 length: 14 residues. The germline V gene has CDR1 MNHEY and CDR2 SVGAGI. This CDR3 is CASRRREDAYEQYV. In DNA form, the CDR3 reads TGTGCCAGCAGGCGCAGGGAAGACGCCTACGAGCAGTACGTC.

The CDR3 DNA follows: TGTGCCACCAGTGATAGCAGGGGCGTAAGTGGCTACACCTTC. Its protein is CATSDSRGVSGYTF. The chain links TRBV24-1 to TRBJ1-2; TRBD1 is a possible D gene (6 bases). CDR3 length: 14 amino acids. Trimming cost V 3 bases and J 7 bases, with 14 bases left between them. The germline CDR1 and CDR2 sequences are KGHDR and SFDVKD.

The chain has TRBV10-3 and TRBJ2-1, with TRBD1 matching over 7 bases. Germline V gene lookup returns CDR1 ENHRY and CDR2 SYGVKD. The V gene end was trimmed by 2 bases and the J gene end by 12 bases; junction bases not matched to a gene: 4. The CDR3 runs to 12 residues. The CDR3 DNA sequence: TGTGCCATCAGTGAGGGGAGACAGGGGCAGTTCTTC. Its protein product is CAISEGRQGQFF.

The chain couples TRBV14 to TRBJ1-2, with D unresolved. V shed 1 base and J shed 8 bases, with 11 bases lying between them. The CDR3 length is 13 residues. Germline V gives CDR1 SGHDN, CDR2 FVKESK. CDR3 DNA sequence: TGTGCCAGCAGCCAAGTCTCCAGAGGCGGCTACACCTTC. Protein product: CASSQVSRGGYTF.

This chain connects TRBV19 to TRBJ2-3, with 10 bases identical to TRBD1. From germline, CDR1 is LNHDA and CDR2 SQIVND (reference sequence). The CDR3 is 15 amino acids. Trimming at V came to 5 bases and at J to 6 bases, leaving 8 bases not matched to a gene. DNA for the CDR3: TGTGCCAGTAGTCTGCCGGGACAGGGGTTGGATACGCAGTATTTT. Protein: CASSLPGQGLDTQYF. Together with reference TRBV19 and TRBJ2-3, the CDR3 gives the full variable domain: DGGITQSPKYLFRKEGQNVTLSCEQNLNHDAMYWYRQDPGQGLRLIYYSQIVNDFQKGDIAEGYSVSREKKESFPLTVTSAQKNPTAFYLCASSLPGQGLDTQYFGPGTRLTVL.

This chain joins TRBV27 and TRBJ1-5; D might be TRBD1 (5 bases). Germline CDR1 MNHEY, CDR2 SMNVEV (reference sequence). The CDR3 has 13 amino acids. V lost 4 bases to trimming and J lost 4 bases, with 8 bases between them. CDR3 in DNA: TGTGCCAGCAGTTCCCCAGGGAATCAGCCCCAGCATTTT. Translated, it gives CASSSPGNQPQHF.

The chain combines TRBV10-3 with TRBJ1-3, with a tentative D call TRBD1 (5 bases). Per germline, CDR1 ENHRY and CDR2 SYGVKD. With 10 bases removed from V and 2 bases from J, the gap between germline ends came to 18 bases. This CDR3 region has 15 residues. CDR3 coding DNA: TGTGCCACCCTCGGGCAGGCGGGGGCTGGAAACACCATATATTTT. It yields the protein CATLGQAGAGNTIYF.

The chain couples TRBV6-5 to TRBJ1-6; possible D gene TRBD1, 5 bases. Germline assignment: CDR1 MNHEY and CDR2 SVGAGI. This CDR3 has 14 residues. The V gene lost 6 bases and the J gene lost 8 bases, with 14 bases spanning the gap. Here the CDR3 reads CASRPTVGYSPLHF. Here the CDR3 DNA reads TGTGCCAGCAGGCCGACAGTGGGTTATTCACCCCTCCACTTT.

The chain carries TRBV18 and TRBJ2-7; the match to TRBD2 covers 10 bases. CDR3 length: 15 amino acids. Germline V lookup: CDR1 KGHSH, CDR2 LQKENI. With 3 bases clipped from V and 0 bases from J, the junction kept 2 bases outside the gene matches. Here the CDR3 reads CASSPSGRSSYEQYF. Written as DNA, the CDR3 is TGTGCCAGCTCACCTAGCGGGAGGAGCTCCTACGAGCAGTACTTC.

This chain joins TRBV6-5 and TRBJ1-2; 9 nucleotides line up with TRBD1. Germline CDR1 MNHEY, CDR2 SVGAGI. The CDR3 runs to 15 residues. V shed 6 bases and J 4 bases; nucleotides not matched to a gene: 9. CDR3: CASSPTTTGGYGYTF. The CDR3 coding sequence is TGTGCCAGCAGCCCGACTACGACAGGGGGCTATGGCTACACCTTC.

The chain carries TRBV5-1 and TRBJ2-3, with 7 bases fitting TRBD2. Unmatched junction bases numbered 0, after V lost 2 bases and J lost 0 bases. Germline V CDR1 and CDR2: SGHRS, YFSETQ. The CDR3 is made up of 14 amino acids. CDR3 in DNA: TGCGCCAGCAGCTTTAGCGGGAGCACAGATACGCAGTATTTT. Encoded protein: CASSFSGSTDTQYF.

This rearrangement joins TRBV6-5 to TRBJ1-1; unclear D gene. The length of the CDR3 is 13 residues. CDR1 and CDR2 from the germline V gene are MNHEY and SVGAGI. V was shortened by 8 bases and J by 3 bases, with 13 bases between the two germline ends. The CDR3 here is CASSRVKDTEAFF. The CDR3 DNA reads as TGTGCCAGCTCCCGGGTTAAAGACACTGAAGCTTTCTTT.